This T cell receptor (beta chain) came from a study of blood T cell repertoires in COVID-19. Original analysis: Reference gene primer amplification gave nucleated cell count estimates. The assay was immunoSEQ multiplex PCR, and TCRdb's table has in-frame clones only and misses some. The DNA was the basis for D and trimming; V, J and clone size are from that table. The repertoire consists of about 190,000 clones, with almost 80% occurring once and the leading ten covering around 24%. V lost 5 bases and J lost 5; bases outside the gene matches: 14. This CDR3 spans 19 amino acids. Germline V lookup: CDR1 WSHSY, CDR2 SAAADI.

The origin of this receptor is a woman in her 70s with acute or convalescent COVID-19. V usage is TRBV10-2 and J usage is TRBJ2-3; 15 bases fit TRBD2. Material for sequencing was peripheral blood. CDR3: CASSYSLGLAGGQGDTQYF. Here the CDR3 DNA reads TGCGCCAGCAGTTATTCCCTGGGACTAGCGGGAGGTCAAGGAGATACGCAGTATTTT.